A selection of T cell receptor beta chains follows, all from one sample in a study of blood T cells in healthy people across ages. MiXCR was run by TCRdb on the 5' RACE reads, yielding one entry per CDR3 protein. This sample has around 1.5 million distinct CDR3 sequences, with 42% found just once. Sequencing was carried out using blood. Every receptor here comes from a woman aged 18-30 years in good health. CDR3s include the opening cysteine and the closing phenylalanine or tryptophan. Each record gives: D gene, J gene, V gene, clone size, CDR3 DNA, CDR3 protein. D genes are given only for firm matches. Some rows mark clone size as missing; the rest say once, few, many or name a class of expanded clone.

D: TRBD1
J: TRBJ1-2
V: TRBV30
size: NA
DNA: TGTGCCTGGAGGAAGACAGGGGGCGGCTATGGCTACACCTTC
CDR3: CAWRKTGGGYGYTF

D: NA
J: TRBJ1-3
V: TRBV28
size: NA
DNA: TGTGCCAGCAGGGATCCTGGAAACACCATATATTTT
CDR3: CASRDPGNTIYF

D: NA
J: TRBJ2-4
V: TRBV7-3
size: NA
DNA: TGTGCCAGCAGCTTCGGGGGGACAGCGGGAAACATTCAGTACTTC
CDR3: CASSFGGTAGNIQYF

D: TRBD1
J: TRBJ1-2
V: TRBV6-5
size: once
DNA: TGTGCCAGCAGTTACAAAGACAGGGGGCTTTGCGGCTACACCTTC
CDR3: CASSYKDRGLCGYTF

D: NA
J: TRBJ2-7
V: TRBV5-1
size: NA
DNA: TGCGCCAGCAGTGGGTCGGCTAGTGGGGTATACATTGAGCAGTACTTC
CDR3: CASSGSASGVYIEQYF

D: NA
J: TRBJ1-5
V: TRBV21-1
size: NA
DNA: TGTGCCAGCAGCAAAGAGACAGGGAGCAATCAGCCCCAGCATTTT
CDR3: CASSKETGSNQPQHF

D: NA
J: TRBJ2-1
V: TRBV27
size: many
DNA: TGTGCCAGCAGTTTATCGGTTCAGTACAATGAGCAGTTCTTC
CDR3: CASSLSVQYNEQFF

D: NA
J: TRBJ2-7
V: TRBV3-1
size: few
DNA: TGTGCCAGCAGCCAAGTTGCGGTCTCCTACGAGCAGTACTTC
CDR3: CASSQVAVSYEQYF

D: NA
J: TRBJ2-1
V: TRBV20-1
size: NA
DNA: TGCAGTGCTAGCGACCAGGCGGGGAATGAGCAGTTCTTC
CDR3: CSASDQAGNEQFF

D: NA
J: TRBJ2-4
V: TRBV10-3
size: NA
DNA: TGTGCCATCAGCCCCGACGCTATCTCGGGGAACATTCAGTACTTC
CDR3: CAISPDAISGNIQYF

D: NA
J: TRBJ1-5
V: TRBV7-2
size: NA
DNA: TGTGCCAGCAGCTTGGACCGGGATGGGCCCCAGCATTTT
CDR3: CASSLDRDGPQHF

D: TRBD1
J: TRBJ1-1
V: TRBV2
size: NA
DNA: TGTGCCAGCAGAGGGGGACAGGGGGCGCGAGGAGCTTTCTTT
CDR3: CASRGGQGARGAFF

D: NA
J: TRBJ2-1
V: TRBV28
size: NA
DNA: TGTGCCAGCAGTTTTGGAGTGGGTTACAATGAGCAGTTCTTC
CDR3: CASSFGVGYNEQFF

D: NA
J: TRBJ1-1
V: TRBV29-1
size: NA
DNA: TGCAGCGTTGACCGGGGGTTCAGTGAAGCTTTCTTT
CDR3: CSVDRGFSEAFF

D: TRBD1
J: TRBJ1-2
V: TRBV5-6
size: NA
DNA: TGTGCCAGCAGCAGGGACAGGGGATTAAATGGCTACACCTTC
CDR3: CASSRDRGLNGYTF

D: TRBD2
J: TRBJ2-7
V: TRBV5-1
size: NA
DNA: TGCGCCAGCAGCTTGGGAAGGTTTGAGACTAGCGCCTACGAGCAGTACTTC
CDR3: CASSLGRFETSAYEQYF

D: TRBD2
J: TRBJ2-3
V: TRBV7-2
size: NA
DNA: TGTGCCAGCAGCTTCGGCGGGAGGTTTGATACGCAGTATTTT
CDR3: CASSFGGRFDTQYF

D: TRBD2
J: TRBJ2-7
V: TRBV6-6
size: NA
DNA: TGTGCCAGCAGTGACCCAGCGGGGGGTGGCGAGCAGTACTTC
CDR3: CASSDPAGGGEQYF

D: TRBD1
J: TRBJ2-1
V: TRBV29-1
size: NA
DNA: TGCAGCGTGGAGGGACAGGGGGCGGATGAGCAGTTCTTC
CDR3: CSVEGQGADEQFF

D: TRBD2
J: TRBJ2-7
V: TRBV25-1
size: NA
DNA: TGTGCCAGCAGTTCCCGACTAGCGGGAGCCCCTAGCTCCTACAATGAGCAGTACTTC
CDR3: CASSSRLAGAPSSYNEQYF

D: NA
J: TRBJ1-5
V: TRBV5-1
size: NA
DNA: TGCGCCAGCAGCTTGGAAGGGGCTCCGAGTCAGCCCCAGCATTTT
CDR3: CASSLEGAPSQPQHF

D: NA
J: TRBJ1-2
V: TRBV6-5
size: NA
DNA: TGTGCCAGCAGTTACTCGAATTCAGGGGCTTGGGGAGGCTACACCTTC
CDR3: CASSYSNSGAWGGYTF

D: NA
J: TRBJ2-7
V: TRBV19
size: NA
DNA: TGTGCCAGTAGTATTTCCCAGGGGCCTTACGAGCAGTACTTC
CDR3: CASSISQGPYEQYF

D: NA
J: TRBJ1-6
V: TRBV5-1
size: NA
DNA: TGCGCCAGCAGCTCAGAAATCTATAATTCACCCCTCCACTTT
CDR3: CASSSEIYNSPLHF

D: TRBD2
J: TRBJ2-1
V: TRBV5-1
size: few
DNA: TGCGCCAGCAGCTCCAGGCTCGGGGGACTAGCGGACAATGAGCAGTTCTTC
CDR3: CASSSRLGGLADNEQFF

D: NA
J: TRBJ2-7
V: TRBV6-1
size: few
DNA: TGTGCCAGCAGCCCCGTCACAGATCCTTCTTACTCCTACGAGCAGTACTTC
CDR3: CASSPVTDPSYSYEQYF

D: NA
J: TRBJ1-1
V: TRBV20-1
size: once
DNA: TGCAGTGCTAGACCCGGGGAGGGAGCTTTCTTT
CDR3: CSARPGEGAFF

D: TRBD2
J: TRBJ2-7
V: TRBV9
size: NA
DNA: TGTGCCAGCAGCGTAGATACGGGAGGCAGCTCCTACGAGCAGTACTTC
CDR3: CASSVDTGGSSYEQYF

D: NA
J: TRBJ1-5
V: TRBV12-3/TRBV12-4
size: NA
DNA: TGTGCCAGCACCGGCGGGGGTAGTGGTCAGCCCCAGCATTTT
CDR3: CASTGGGSGQPQHF